This TCR beta chain came from a study of blood T cells in healthy people across ages. This clonotype was recorded at least ten times. From germline, CDR1 is SGHTA and CDR2 FQGNSA. The CDR3 has 15 residues. Trimming left V 5 bases short and J 5 bases short, with 13 bases between. A J-beta primer mix and a sample-barcoded 5' primer were used in a second PCR of about 7 to 12 cycles. MiXCR, applied by TCRdb to the 5' RACE reads, yields one record per CDR3 protein. The top ten hold roughly 17% of the sample, which has 870,000 or so distinct CDR3 sequences, under 35% seen once. This receptor was identified in a woman of 80 years or more in good health. The chain employs TRBV7-2 and TRBJ2-6, with a weak D call TRBD2 (6 bases). The source material was blood. In nucleotides, the CDR3 is TGTGCCAGCAGCACTGGGGGGTTTAGGGCCAACGTCCTGACTTTC. It specifies CASSTGGFRANVLTF.